Listed here is a single T cell receptor beta chain. The antigen is not known. This sample is drawn from a study of OX40 agonist ivuxolimab in advanced cancers. Overall study context: The treatment was a fully human IgG2 OX40 agonist, ivuxolimab. Study-wide findings and caveats: Nonresponders, in some cases, also had low normalized T-cell clonal expansion. The antigen specificity of the peripheral T cells (those that were expanded) was not determined.

Profiled with immunoSEQ multiplex PCR; TCRdb holds only in-frame clones, not every one. The sample records around 100,000 clones, 90% being singletons. Germline CDR1 is LNHDA and CDR2 is SQIVND (reference sequence). Losses at the gene ends were 2 bases for V and 4 bases for J; bases not matched to a gene: 4. This CDR3 is built from 14 residues. Specimen: CD4+ or CD8+ T cells sorted from blood, collected in a trial of the OX40 agonist ivuxolimab. V and J are TRBV19 and TRBJ1-2, with TRBD1 identical over 7 bases. The TCR was taken from an adult with an advanced solid tumor such as melanoma, head and neck, liver or kidney cancer. The CDR3 sequence: CASSIRGTVYGYTF. CDR3 DNA sequence: TGTGCCAGTAGTATAAGGGGGACAGTCTATGGCTACACCTTC.